These 30 T cell receptor beta chains were all obtained from the same sample, sequenced in a study of blood T cells in healthy people across ages. A J-beta primer mix and a sample-barcoded 5' primer were used in a second PCR of about 7 to 12 cycles. Each CDR3 protein is one row after TCRdb ran MiXCR on the 5' RACE reads. The table has about 1,400,000 distinct CDR3 sequences, roughly 60% seen once. The specimen was blood. These TCRs come from a man between 18 and 35 years old in good health.

CDR3 amino acids: CASSPRAGIDDEQYF. CDR3 nucleotide sequence: TGCGCCAGCAGCCCTAGGGCGGGGATCGACGACGAGCAGTACTTC. The genes are TRBV4-1 and TRBJ2-1, with a possible D match to TRBD2 (6 bases). The J call may not be correct, given that the DNA end is closer to TRBJ2-7. CDR1 and CDR2 (germline): MGHRA, YSYEKL. The CDR3 consists of 15 residues.

This clonotype has only a few counts. V is TRBV4-1 and J is TRBJ1-1, with unresolved D. V gave up 0 bases and J gave up 5 bases, with 13 bases separating them. Per germline, CDR1 MGHRA and CDR2 YSYEKL. The CDR3 sequence is 15 residues long. CDR3 protein: CASSQDRARGTEAFF. The CDR3 DNA is TGCGCCAGCAGCCAAGATCGGGCCCGCGGGACTGAAGCTTTCTTT.

The rearrangement uses TRBV12-3 or TRBV12-4 and TRBJ2-1; a possible D gene is TRBD2 (6 bases). Trimming took 7 bases from V and 2 from J, leaving 9 bases between them. This CDR3 contains 13 residues. DNA for the CDR3: TGTGCCAGCAAGGCGGGGACCTACAATGAGCAGTTCTTC. Translation gives CASKAGTYNEQFF.

This clonotype has just a few counts. J is TRBJ2-1 and V is TRBV5-1; TRBD1 agrees at 8 bases. CDR3 length equals 15 residues. The V and J ends lost 0 bases and 6 bases, in that order; junction bases with no gene match: 5. Germline assignment: CDR1 SGHRS and CDR2 YFSETQ. The CDR3 here is CASSLDRGFPNEQFF. CDR3 DNA: TGCGCCAGCAGCTTGGACAGGGGGTTCCCCAATGAGCAGTTCTTC.

For this clonotype: One end of the junction fails to match germline, which may point to a read error. This chain joins TRBV6-5 and TRBJ2-3; D is uncertain. Germline CDR1 is MNHEY and CDR2 is SVGAGI. This CDR3 region has 15 residues. The CDR3 DNA reads as TGTGCCAGCAGTTACCGCCCCGATCGCACAGATACACAGTATTTT. The encoded protein is CASSYRPDRTDTQYF.

This chain connects TRBV11-2 to TRBJ1-6, with 7 bases identical to TRBD1. The CDR3 consists of 16 residues. From germline, CDR1 is SGHAT and CDR2 FQNNGV. The trim removed 5 bases at V and 4 bases at J, leaving 8 bases unmatched. The CDR3 here is CASSTPLGQYNSPLHF. The DNA of the CDR3 is TGTGCCAGCAGCACTCCGTTGGGACAGTATAATTCACCCCTCCACTTT.

CDR3 amino acids: CASSLAQVPGAETQYF. Here the CDR3 DNA reads TGTGCCAGCAGCTTAGCGCAGGTCCCAGGGGCAGAGACCCAGTACTTC. The chain is built from TRBV7-2 and TRBJ2-5; D is possibly TRBD1 (6 bases). V lost 0 bases, J lost 4 bases, and 15 bases lay in between. The germline V gene encodes CDR1 SGHTA and CDR2 FQGNSA. The CDR3 consists of 16 residues.

V and J are TRBV29-1 and TRBJ2-1, with 10 bases lining up with TRBD1. Looked up from germline, CDR1 is SQVTM and CDR2 is ANQGSEA. V lost 6 bases, J lost 7 bases, and 9 bases stayed unmatched. The CDR3 consists of 14 residues. CDR3 coding DNA: TGCAGCGTCCTAGGACAGGGGGTTGTTAATGAGCAGTTCTTC. Translating gives CSVLGQGVVNEQFF.

V and J are TRBV11-1 and TRBJ2-1; D may be TRBD1 (6 bases). The CDR3 is 14 residues long. V shed 5 bases and J shed 6 bases, with 14 bases lying between them. In germline, CDR1 is SGHAT, CDR2 FQDESV (reference sequence). Here the CDR3 reads CASSHPGAPNEQFF. The DNA for the CDR3 is TGTGCCAGCAGCCACCCAGGGGCCCCCAATGAGCAGTTCTTC.

V usage is TRBV12-3 or TRBV12-4 and J usage is TRBJ2-7, with 9 nucleotides matching TRBD2. The J call may be mistaken, given a closer DNA end match to TRBJ2-5. The CDR3 spans 12 residues. This CDR3 is CATSTSGETQYF. CDR3 nucleotide sequence: TGTGCCACCTCGACTAGCGGAGAGACCCAGTACTTC.

The rearrangement joins TRBV29-1 to TRBJ2-1; 12 nucleotides match TRBD1. Per germline, CDR1 SQVTM and CDR2 ANQGSEA. The length of the CDR3 is 13 residues. V lost 6 bases, J lost 8 bases, and 5 bases stayed unmatched. DNA for the CDR3: TGCAGCGTCGGGGGACAGGGGGCGTATGAGCAGTTCTTC. Its protein is CSVGGQGAYEQFF.

The chain is built from TRBV12-3 or TRBV12-4 and TRBJ2-3; TRBD2 agrees at 8 bases. With V trimmed by 5 bases and J by 2 bases, 6 bases remained unmatched. The CDR3 loop spans 15 amino acids. In DNA form, the CDR3 reads TGTGCCAGCAGTGCGGGGGGATCTCCCACAGATACGCAGTATTTT. Its protein product is CASSAGGSPTDTQYF.

J is TRBJ1-6 and V is TRBV6-2 or TRBV6-3; weak D call: TRBD1 (5 bases). V was shortened by 0 bases and J by 7 bases, with 7 bases between the two germline ends. Germline values: CDR1 MNHEY, CDR2 SVGEGT. This CDR3 contains 14 residues. The CDR3 protein is CASSYSNRNSPLHF. DNA of the CDR3: TGTGCCAGCAGTTACTCGAACAGGAATTCACCCCTCCACTTT.

This sequence joins TRBV2 and TRBJ1-6; D is unclear. Trimming pared 2 bases from V and 7 bases from J, leaving 9 bases between. Germline V gives CDR1 SNHLY, CDR2 FYNNEI. The CDR3 totals 14 residues. The CDR3 DNA reads as TGTGCCAGCAGTGAACAGGCCCCAAATTCACCCCTCCACTTT. This gives the protein CASSEQAPNSPLHF. Full variable domain (remainder filled in from reference TRBV2 and TRBJ1-6): EPEVTQTPSHQVTQMGQEVILRCVPISNHLYFYWYRQILGQKVEFLVSFYNNEISEKSEIFDDQFSVERPDGSNFTLKIRSTKLEDSAMYFCASSEQAPNSPLHFGNGTRLTVT.

The chain uses TRBV20-1 and TRBJ1-1; maybe TRBD1 (5 bases). The germline CDR1 and CDR2 sequences are DFQATT and SNEGSKA (reference sequence). V gave up 0 bases and J gave up 1 base, with 15 bases separating them. CDR3 length: 16 amino acids. The CDR3: CSARDPGSGENTEAFF. The DNA of the CDR3 is TGCAGTGCTAGAGACCCAGGTTCGGGGGAGAACACTGAAGCTTTCTTT.

This clonotype was seen a handful of times. V is TRBV4-1 and J is TRBJ2-7; 7 bases are shared with TRBD2. V was pared by 0 bases and J by 3 bases, with 5 bases of the junction left unmatched. In germline, CDR1 is MGHRA, CDR2 YSYEKL. The CDR3 has 15 amino acids. The CDR3, as DNA: TGCGCCAGCAGCCAAGAGGATCGGGAGGTCTACGAGCAGTACTTC. Its protein is CASSQEDREVYEQYF.

To note about this clonotype: The junction shows a germline mismatch at one end, possibly a read error. This rearrangement joins TRBV7-7 to TRBJ2-1; 7 bases agree with TRBD2. CDR1 and CDR2 (germline): SSHAT, FNYEAQ (reference sequence). The CDR3 totals 13 residues. This CDR3 is CASSSRLAHEQFF. Written as DNA, the CDR3 is TGTGCTAGCAGCTCCCGACTAGCCCATGAGCAGTTCTTC.

This clonotype was seen a handful of times. The CDR3 sequence is CASSKGTGRGTINEQFF. In DNA, the CDR3 is TGTGCCAGCAGTAAGGGGACAGGGAGGGGGACGATCAATGAGCAGTTCTTC. The chain links TRBV6-1 to TRBJ2-1, with TRBD1 matching 9 bases. This CDR3 contains 17 residues. The germline V gene encodes CDR1 MNHNS and CDR2 SASEGT. With 5 bases clipped from V and 6 bases from J, the junction kept 14 bases outside the gene matches.

The sample holds a few counts of this clonotype. This rearrangement joins TRBV4-3 to TRBJ1-1; D ambiguous. V was clipped by 2 bases and J by 1 base, with 11 bases between them. The germline V gene encodes CDR1 LGHNA and CDR2 YSLEER. This CDR3 region has 15 residues. CDR3: CASSQHYTRNTEAFF. DNA of the CDR3: TGCGCCAGCAGCCAACATTATACACGGAACACTGAAGCTTTCTTT.

The chain has TRBV4-1 and TRBJ2-7; 8 nucleotides agree with TRBD2. The CDR3 contains 16 residues. The germline V gene has CDR1 MGHRA and CDR2 YSYEKL. V shed 0 bases, J shed 2 bases, and the junction held 6 bases outside the gene matches. CDR3 amino acids: CASSQDRGLVPYEQYF. CDR3 coding DNA: TGCGCCAGCAGCCAAGATAGGGGACTAGTCCCCTACGAGCAGTACTTC.

J is TRBJ2-2 and V is TRBV5-4; D is undetermined. CDR1 is SGHNT, CDR2 YYREEE, per germline (reference sequence). Trimming removed 5 bases from V and 4 bases from J, with 6 bases in between. The CDR3 sequence is 12 residues long. CDR3: CASRHPTGELFF. As DNA, the CDR3 is TGTGCCAGCAGGCATCCCACCGGGGAGCTGTTTTTT.

The chain couples TRBV28 to TRBJ2-1, with D unclear. Trimming removed 1 base at V and 5 bases at J, with 9 bases between. CDR3 size: 14 residues. CDR1 is MDHEN and CDR2 is SYDVKM in the germline V gene. The CDR3 protein is CASSLFLMDNEQFF. CDR3 sequence (DNA): TGTGCCAGCAGTTTATTTTTGATGGACAATGAGCAGTTCTTC.

This chain links TRBV3-1 with TRBJ2-7; possible D gene TRBD2, 5 bases. The CDR3 has 15 amino acids. Germline loops: CDR1 LGHDT, CDR2 YNNKEL (reference sequence). Trimming took off 2 bases at V and 5 bases at J, with 16 bases between the two ends. The CDR3 sequence: CASSQLLTGINEQYF. As DNA, the CDR3 is TGTGCCAGCAGCCAATTGCTTACGGGGATCAACGAGCAGTACTTC.

The chain employs TRBV7-9 and TRBJ1-2; TRBD1 is a possible D gene (6 bases). This CDR3 spans 15 amino acids. Trimming pared 0 bases from V and 6 bases from J, leaving 14 bases between. In germline, CDR1 is SEHNR, CDR2 FQNEAQ (reference sequence). The CDR3 sequence is CASSLAGQRPHGYTF. The CDR3 region has the DNA TGTGCCAGCAGCTTAGCAGGACAGAGACCTCATGGCTACACCTTC. The full variable domain, its missing parts supplied by reference TRBV7-9 and TRBJ1-2, is DTGVSQNPRHKITKRGQNVTFRCDPISEHNRLYWYRQTLGQGPEFLTYFQNEAQLEKSRLLSDRFSAERPKGSFSTLEIQRTEQGDSAMYLCASSLAGQRPHGYTFGSGTRLTVV.

The chain couples TRBV29-1 to TRBJ1-1; weak D call: TRBD1 (6 bases). Germline CDR1 reads SQVTM; CDR2 reads ANQGSEA. The CDR3 length is 12 residues. CDR3 coding DNA: TGCAGTGCCGGGACAATGATCACTGAAGCTTTCTTT. This translates into CSAGTMITEAFF.

The V call is TRBV7-9, the J call TRBJ2-4, with 11 bases that match TRBD2. The CDR3 is 17 residues long. Germline V gene sequence: CDR1 SEHNR, CDR2 FQNEAQ (reference sequence). J gave up 10 bases and V 5 bases, and 16 bases lay outside the gene matches. The CDR3 DNA is TGTGCCAGCAGCCTAATGGGGACTAGCGGAGGCAGGGGGATTCAGTACTTC. Protein: CASSLMGTSGGRGIQYF.

The rearrangement uses TRBV4-2 and TRBJ1-4; D is uncertain. Germline V gene sequence: CDR1 LGHNA, CDR2 YNFKEQ. CDR3 size: 16 residues. Deletions cut 3 bases from V and 3 bases from J, with 14 bases between. CDR3 region: CASSQVSPEANEKLFF. The CDR3 DNA reads as TGTGCCAGCAGCCAGGTTTCCCCAGAGGCTAATGAAAAACTGTTTTTT.

The chain couples TRBV20-1 to TRBJ2-7, with D hard to call. Germline-derived CDR1 and CDR2 are DFQATT and SNEGSKA (reference sequence). V lost 1 base, J lost 5 bases, and 15 bases lay in between. The CDR3 consists of 14 residues. CDR3 nucleotides: TGCAGTGCTAGAGGATCGGAAGGATTCAACGAGCAGTACTTC. Translation: CSARGSEGFNEQYF.

This chain joins TRBV6-5 and TRBJ2-7; D is perhaps TRBD2 (5 bases). Per germline, CDR1 MNHEY and CDR2 SVGAGI. Trimming cost V 8 bases and J 6 bases, with 23 bases left between them. There are 15 residues in the CDR3. The CDR3 region is CASGLPGGGFGEQYF. The CDR3 DNA reads TGTGCCAGCGGTCTCCCGGGCGGAGGTTTCGGCGAGCAGTACTTC.

In its sample, this clonotype was seen a few times. The V and J genes are TRBV2 and TRBJ1-2; no firm D call. Germline V gene data show CDR1 as SNHLY and CDR2 as FYNNEI. CDR3 length equals 13 residues. V was trimmed by 1 base and J by 3 bases, leaving 6 bases between them. The chain's CDR3 is CASSEESYYGYTF. CDR3 coding DNA: TGTGCCAGCAGTGAAGAGAGTTACTATGGCTACACCTTC.